This paragraph covers one TCR beta chain sequence. Its antigen is as yet unknown. The sample belongs to a study of T cell repertoires in cytomegalovirus infection. Looking at the study overall: Indications came from public TCR beta signatures; they pointed to CMV infection and to a matching HLA type.

TCRdb re-called the reads with MiXCR, one entry per CDR3 protein. The sample has about 680,000 distinct CDR3 sequences; 20% to 25% are singletons. Whole-study results and caveats: Summed frequency of public TCR beta families distinguished CMV carriers with the relevant HLA. Dominating the ex vivo response were HLA-C-restricted CMV-specific TCR beta clonotypes.

The sequence derives from a human donor in good health (CMV status not recorded). Some clones in this sample may be carry-over from other donors' samples. The sample consisted of CD8+ T cells from PBMCs.

This CDR3 is CASSFPTSGGHNEQFF. The CDR3 DNA is TGTGCCAGCAGTTTTCCGACTAGCGGGGGTCACAATGAGCAGTTCTTC. The chain combines TRBV6-8 with TRBJ2-1; 12 bases line up with TRBD2. Looked up from germline, CDR1 is MNHGY and CDR2 is SAAAGT. J gave up 5 bases and V 4 bases, and 6 bases lay outside the gene matches. The length of the CDR3 is 16 residues.